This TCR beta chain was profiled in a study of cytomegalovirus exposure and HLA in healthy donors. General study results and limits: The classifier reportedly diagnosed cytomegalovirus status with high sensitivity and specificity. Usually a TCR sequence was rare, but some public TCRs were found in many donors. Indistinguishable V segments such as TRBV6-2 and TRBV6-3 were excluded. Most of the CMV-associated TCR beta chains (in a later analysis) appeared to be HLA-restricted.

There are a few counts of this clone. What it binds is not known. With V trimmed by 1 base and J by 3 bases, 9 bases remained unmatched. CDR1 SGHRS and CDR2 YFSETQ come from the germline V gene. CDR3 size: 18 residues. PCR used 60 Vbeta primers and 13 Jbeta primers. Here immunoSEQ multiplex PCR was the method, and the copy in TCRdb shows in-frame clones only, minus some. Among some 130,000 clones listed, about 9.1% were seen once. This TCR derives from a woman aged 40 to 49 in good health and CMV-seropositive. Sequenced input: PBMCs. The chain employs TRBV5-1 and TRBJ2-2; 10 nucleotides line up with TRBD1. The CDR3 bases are TGCGCCAGCAGCTTGAACCCCACGGGGACAGGGGACACCGGGGAGCTGTTTTTT. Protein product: CASSLNPTGTGDTGELFF.